The text below deals with one T cell receptor (beta chain). The data derive from a study of shared clonotypes between healthy human individuals. Trimming took 6 bases from V and 2 from J; bases not matched to a gene: 5. Germline CDR1 is MDHEN and CDR2 is SYDVKM. The CDR3 runs 15 residues. The authors ran the assay at deep level. For each subset, genomic DNA was distributed in equal portions over several immunoSEQ plates. The method was immunoSEQ multiplex PCR; TCRdb's version includes in-frame clones alone and lacks a portion of them. Found here are fewer than 650,000 clones, roughly 79% of them singletons; the top ten hold about 12%.

The sample consisted of PBMCs. The sequence was obtained from a woman between 40 and 55 years old in good health. Some clones in this sample may be carry-over from other donors' samples. The chain couples TRBV28 to TRBJ2-7; 12 nucleotides agree with TRBD2. Here the CDR3 reads CASRPASGRAYEQYF. Written as DNA, the CDR3 is TGTGCCAGCAGGCCCGCTAGCGGGAGGGCCTACGAGCAGTACTTC.